The clone carrying this T cell receptor beta chain was detected only a few times. The target antigen is unknown. This sample was taken from a study of cytomegalovirus exposure and HLA in healthy donors. Study-wide results and limits: In an earlier analysis, productive rearrangement rates for most beta V segments clustered near 87% or 30%.

PCR used 60 Vbeta primers and 13 Jbeta primers. The method was immunoSEQ multiplex PCR; TCRdb's version includes in-frame clones alone and lacks a portion of them. Among roughly 110,000 clones listed, about 70% were seen once. The receptor was derived from a woman aged 40-49 years in good health and CMV-seropositive. Sequenced: PBMCs.

The CDR3 region is CASSRDREGYTF. CDR3 in DNA: TGTGCCAGCAGCCGGGACAGGGAAGGCTACACCTTC. This sequence joins TRBV5-6 and TRBJ1-2; 9 nucleotides agree with TRBD1. Trimming cost V 4 bases and J 8 bases; bases outside gene matches: 3. This CDR3 has 12 residues. CDR1 and CDR2 from the germline V gene are SGHDT and YYEEEE.